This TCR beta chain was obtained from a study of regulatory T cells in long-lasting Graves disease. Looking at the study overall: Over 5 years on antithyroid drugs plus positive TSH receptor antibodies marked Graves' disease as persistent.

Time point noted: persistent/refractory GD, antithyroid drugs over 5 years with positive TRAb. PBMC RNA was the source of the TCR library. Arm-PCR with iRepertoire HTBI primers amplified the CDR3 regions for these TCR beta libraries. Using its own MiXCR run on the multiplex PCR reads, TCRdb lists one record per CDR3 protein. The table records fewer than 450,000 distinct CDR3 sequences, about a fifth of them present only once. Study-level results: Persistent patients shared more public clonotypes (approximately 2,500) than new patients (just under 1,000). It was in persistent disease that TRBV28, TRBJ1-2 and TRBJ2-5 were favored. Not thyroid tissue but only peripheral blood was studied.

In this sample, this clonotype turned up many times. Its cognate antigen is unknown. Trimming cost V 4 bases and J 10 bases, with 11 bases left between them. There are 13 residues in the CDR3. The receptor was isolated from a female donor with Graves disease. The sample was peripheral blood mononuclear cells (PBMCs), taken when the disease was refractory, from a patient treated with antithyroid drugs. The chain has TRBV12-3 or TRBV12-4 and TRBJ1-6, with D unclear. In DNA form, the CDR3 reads TGTGCCAGCAGTTATAGGTGGAAGTCACCCCTCCACTTT. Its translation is CASSYRWKSPLHF.